These T cell receptor beta chains were read from a single sample in a study of shared clonotypes between healthy human individuals. Here immunoSEQ multiplex PCR was the method, and the copy in TCRdb shows in-frame clones only, minus some. This sample yields 1.6 million or so clones, of which over 95% are seen a single time; over 1% belongs to the top ten. Material: naive CD4+ T cells sorted from blood. These TCRs come from a man younger than 40 in good health. The CDR3 runs from the conserved cysteine through the conserved F or W. The D gene is left open where the match is weak.

TRBV29-1	-	TRBJ1-4	TGCAGCGTTCGGGGGCCCGATGAAAAACTGTTTTTT	CSVRGPDEKLFF
TRBV19	-	TRBJ1-3	TGTGCCAGTAGTACCTCTGGAAACACCATATATTTT	CASSTSGNTIYF
TRBV5-4	-	TRBJ2-7	TGTGCCAGCAGCTTTTCAGCGTCCTACGAGCAGTACTTC	CASSFSASYEQYF
TRBV9	TRBD2	TRBJ2-1	TGTGCCAGCAGCGTCCGGTTGACTAGCGGCCCAATTTCCTACAATGAGCAGTTCTTC	CASSVRLTSGPISYNEQFF
TRBV5-1	-	TRBJ1-1	TGCGCCAGCAGCCTCGACCGGCTGGGGGACACTGAAGCTTTCTTT	CASSLDRLGDTEAFF
TRBV11-2	-	TRBJ1-1	TGTGCCAGCAGCCCACAAGGGCAGTGGAACACTGAAGCTTTCTTT	CASSPQGQWNTEAFF
TRBV7-9	-	TRBJ2-4	TGTGCCAGCAGCTTAGCAGGTTCCAAAAACATTCAGTACTTC	CASSLAGSKNIQYF
TRBV5-5	-	TRBJ2-3	TGTGCCAGCAGCTCAAACAGCCGGGGTAGCCACACAGATACGCAGTATTTT	CASSSNSRGSHTDTQYF
TRBV28	TRBD2	TRBJ2-3	TGTGCCAGCAGCGAACTAGCGGGAGGGACAGATACGCAGTATTTT	CASSELAGGTDTQYF
TRBV5-8	TRBD1	TRBJ1-5	TGTGCCAGCAGCTTGTTGGACAGGGGGGTTTATAGCAATCAGCCCCAGCATTTT	CASSLLDRGVYSNQPQHF
TRBV28	-	TRBJ1-2	TGTGCCAGCAGTGTACCGGGACTGCACTATGGCTACACCTTC	CASSVPGLHYGYTF
TRBV4-1	TRBD2	TRBJ2-2	TGCGCCAGCAGCCGGGACCCTCCTCCAAGCGGGAAAGTTACCGGGGAGCTGTTTTTT	CASSRDPPPSGKVTGELFF
TRBV10-1	-	TRBJ2-7	TGCGCCAGCAGTGAGTCGGGACGGCTTCACGAGCAGTACTTC	CASSESGRLHEQYF